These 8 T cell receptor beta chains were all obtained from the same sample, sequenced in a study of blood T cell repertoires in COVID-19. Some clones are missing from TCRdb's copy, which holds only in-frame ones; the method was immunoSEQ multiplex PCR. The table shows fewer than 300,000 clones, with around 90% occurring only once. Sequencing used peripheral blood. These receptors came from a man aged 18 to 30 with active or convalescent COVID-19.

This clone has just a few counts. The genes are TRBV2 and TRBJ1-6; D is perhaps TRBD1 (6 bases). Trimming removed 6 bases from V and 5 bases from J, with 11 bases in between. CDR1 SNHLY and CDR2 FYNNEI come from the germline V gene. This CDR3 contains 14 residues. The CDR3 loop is CASRQGRNNSPLHF. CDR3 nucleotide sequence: TGTGCCAGCAGGCAGGGGCGTAATAATTCACCCCTCCACTTT.

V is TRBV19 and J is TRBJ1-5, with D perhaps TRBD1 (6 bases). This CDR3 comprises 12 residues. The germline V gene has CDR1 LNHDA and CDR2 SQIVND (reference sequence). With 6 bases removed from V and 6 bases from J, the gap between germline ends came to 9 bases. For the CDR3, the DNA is TGTGCCAGTAGAGGGGGAAGTCAGCCCCAGCATTTT. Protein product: CASRGGSQPQHF.

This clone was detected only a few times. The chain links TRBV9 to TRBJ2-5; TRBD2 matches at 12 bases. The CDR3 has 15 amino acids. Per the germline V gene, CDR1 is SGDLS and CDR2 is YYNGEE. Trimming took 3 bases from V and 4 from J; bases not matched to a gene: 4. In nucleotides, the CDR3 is TGTGCCAGCAGCGCCCTAGCGGGGGGGCGAGAGACCCAGTACTTC. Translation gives CASSALAGGRETQYF.

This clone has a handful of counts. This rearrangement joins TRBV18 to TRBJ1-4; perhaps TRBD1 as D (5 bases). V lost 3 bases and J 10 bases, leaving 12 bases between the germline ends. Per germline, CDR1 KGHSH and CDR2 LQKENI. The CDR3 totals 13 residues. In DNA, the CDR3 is TGTGCCAGCTCACCGTCAGACAGCCGAAAACTGTTTTTT. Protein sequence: CASSPSDSRKLFF.

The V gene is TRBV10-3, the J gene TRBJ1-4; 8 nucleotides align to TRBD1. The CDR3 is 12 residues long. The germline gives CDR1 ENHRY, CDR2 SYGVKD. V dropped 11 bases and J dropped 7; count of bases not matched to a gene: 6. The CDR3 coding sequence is TGTGCCTCCCAGGGGGCGGGTGAAAAACTGTTTTTT. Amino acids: CASQGAGEKLFF.

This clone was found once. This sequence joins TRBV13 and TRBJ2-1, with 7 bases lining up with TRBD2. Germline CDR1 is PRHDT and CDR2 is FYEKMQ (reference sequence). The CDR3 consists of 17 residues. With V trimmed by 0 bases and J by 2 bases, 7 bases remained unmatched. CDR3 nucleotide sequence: TGTGCCAGCAGCTTAGGCTCATGGGGGGGGACCTACAATGAGCAGTTCTTC. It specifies CASSLGSWGGTYNEQFF.

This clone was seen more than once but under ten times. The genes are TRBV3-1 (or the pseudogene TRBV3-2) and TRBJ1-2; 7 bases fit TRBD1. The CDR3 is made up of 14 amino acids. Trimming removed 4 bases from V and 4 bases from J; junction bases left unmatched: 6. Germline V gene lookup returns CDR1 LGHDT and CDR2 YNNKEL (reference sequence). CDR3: CASSPTGTAYGYTF. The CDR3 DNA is TGTGCCAGCAGCCCAACAGGGACAGCCTATGGCTACACCTTC.

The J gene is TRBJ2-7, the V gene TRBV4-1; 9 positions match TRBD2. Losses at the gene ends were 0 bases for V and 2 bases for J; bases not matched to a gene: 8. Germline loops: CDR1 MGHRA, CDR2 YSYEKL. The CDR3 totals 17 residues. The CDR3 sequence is CASSQDVFLAGTYEQYF. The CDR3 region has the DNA TGCGCCAGCAGCCAAGATGTTTTTCTAGCGGGGACCTACGAGCAGTACTTC.